This T cell receptor beta chain appears in the sequencing data of a study of T cells in localized non-small cell lung cancer. Broader study findings: Adjacent lung exhibited a median of about 50 among the 100 most abundant tumor clones. A higher density of T cells in blood coincided with extended overall survival. Investigators sequenced only a single tumor region, leaving heterogeneity possible. Uninvolved adjacent lung, not tumor, had the highest T cell clonality.

The V gene end was trimmed by 6 bases and the J gene end by 4 bases; junction bases not matched to a gene: 13. The CDR3 contains 16 residues. The V gene's germline CDR1 is MNHNY and CDR2 SVGAGI (reference sequence). As concerns this clone: The antigen is not known.

Clones were sequenced by immunoSEQ multiplex PCR, and TCRdb holds only the in-frame ones, with some missing. This table holds about 8,800 clones, 80% to 95% found once. This receptor was taken from an older male donor with stage III squamous cell lung carcinoma. This specimen consisted of peripheral blood, obtained before any cancer treatment. The chain uses TRBV6-6 and TRBJ1-1, with TRBD1 matching over 8 bases. CDR3: CASSYEDRVRSTEAFF. In DNA form, the CDR3 reads TGTGCCAGCAGCTACGAGGACAGGGTTCGGAGCACTGAAGCTTTCTTT.